Following are 27 T cell receptor beta chains from one sample sequenced in a study of T cell responses to AZD1222 COVID-19 vaccine. The table came from immunoSEQ multiplex PCR; TCRdb's copy has only in-frame clones and leaves some out. The sample has approximately 150,000 clones, 92% seen once; the top ten hold around 1%. Sequencing used peripheral blood, obtained 28 days after the second AZD1222 dose. Every receptor here comes from an adult who received the AZD1222 COVID-19 vaccine.

This clone came up once. This chain uses TRBV6-6 with TRBJ1-1; D gene uncertain. There are 11 residues in the CDR3. The ends were cut back, 6 bases at V and 6 bases at J, with 8 bases in the middle. Germline assignment: CDR1 MNHNY and CDR2 SVGAGI (reference sequence). The CDR3 DNA is TGTGCCAGCAGCCTCCGGGCTGAAGCTTTCTTT. This translates into CASSLRAEAFF.

The J gene is TRBJ1-1, the V gene TRBV18, with TRBD1 matching over 8 bases. The CDR3 is 14 residues long. CDR1 is KGHSH and CDR2 is LQKENI in the germline V gene. V lost 4 bases and J lost 2; bases outside the gene matches: 3. CDR3 bases: TGTGCCAGCTCACTAGACAGGGGAAACACTGAAGCTTTCTTT. Translating it yields CASSLDRGNTEAFF.

V usage is TRBV27 and J usage is TRBJ2-7; 8 bases fit TRBD1. Per germline, CDR1 MNHEY and CDR2 SMNVEV (reference sequence). Germline trimming cut 3 bases from V and 3 bases from J; bases unmatched to any gene: 7. This CDR3 comprises 15 residues. For the CDR3, the DNA is TGTGCCAGCAGTTTTAAACCGGGACAGGTCTACGAGCAGTACTTC. Translated: CASSFKPGQVYEQYF.

CDR3 coding DNA: TGTGCCAGCAGTGAGATGGGTTACGAGCAGTACTTC. Residues: CASSEMGYEQYF. The chain uses TRBV6-1 and TRBJ2-7; no definite D call. CDR1 is MNHNS and CDR2 is SASEGT in the germline V gene. The CDR3 is 12 residues long. V was cut by 3 bases and J by 4 bases, with 7 bases left in between.

The rearrangement uses TRBV2 and TRBJ2-3, with 9 bases that match TRBD1. V was clipped by 0 bases and J by 5 bases; unmatched bases: 3. Germline CDR1 reads SNHLY; CDR2 reads FYNNEI. This CDR3 has 15 residues. The CDR3 loop is CASSEAWTGEDTQYF. The DNA of the CDR3 is TGTGCCAGCAGTGAAGCCTGGACAGGGGAAGATACGCAGTATTTT.

This clone appeared a single time. J is TRBJ2-1 and V is TRBV24-1, with TRBD1 identical over 10 bases. The ends lost 3 bases at V and 7 bases at J; junction bases unmatched: 8. Germline V CDR1 and CDR2: KGHDR, SFDVKD. The CDR3 has 16 amino acids. This chain's CDR3 is CATSDPGTGVGNEQFF. In DNA, the CDR3 is TGTGCCACCAGTGATCCCGGGACAGGGGTGGGGAATGAGCAGTTCTTC.

This clone has just one count. This chain uses TRBV6-5 with TRBJ2-5; D ambiguous. The length of the CDR3 is 12 residues. Germline loops: CDR1 MNHEY, CDR2 SVGAGI. V was trimmed by 4 bases and J by 1 base, leaving 4 bases between them. CDR3 region: CASSLPQETQYF. The CDR3 bases are TGTGCCAGCAGTTTGCCCCAAGAGACCCAGTACTTC.

The chain is built from TRBV11-2 and TRBJ1-4; D gene ambiguous. The CDR3 extends over 14 amino acids. V lost 1 base and J 6 bases, leaving 9 bases between the germline ends. Per the germline V gene, CDR1 is SGHAT and CDR2 is FQNNGV. The CDR3 DNA reads as TGTGCCAGCAGCTTAGTTCTGGGCGATGAAAAACTGTTTTTT. This translates into CASSLVLGDEKLFF.

The chain has TRBV7-9 and TRBJ2-1, with D possibly being TRBD1 (5 bases). Germline values: CDR1 SEHNR, CDR2 FQNEAQ (reference sequence). V lost 2 bases and J lost 10, with 12 bases in between. The CDR3 consists of 13 residues. For the CDR3, the DNA is TGTGCCAGCAGCTTAACCGACAGTCGGGAGCAGTTCTTC. Translated: CASSLTDSREQFF. Looking up the rest from reference TRBV7-9 and TRBJ2-1 gives the full variable domain: DTGVSQNPRHKITKRGQNVTFRCDPISEHNRLYWYRQTLGQGPEFLTYFQNEAQLEKSRLLSDRFSAERPKGSFSTLEIQRTEQGDSAMYLCASSLTDSREQFFGPGTRLTVL.

This rearrangement joins TRBV4-1 to TRBJ2-5, with a possible D match to TRBD1 (7 bases). CDR3 size: 16 residues. Trimming took off 0 bases at V and 1 base at J, with 12 bases between the two ends. CDR1 is MGHRA and CDR2 is YSYEKL in the germline V gene. The CDR3 protein is CASSQENQGGQETQYF. The CDR3, as DNA: TGCGCCAGCAGCCAAGAAAACCAGGGGGGCCAAGAGACCCAGTACTTC.

This chain joins TRBV18 and TRBJ1-2; TRBD1 matches 7 bases. The V gene's germline CDR1 is KGHSH and CDR2 LQKENI. The junction had 4 bases not matched to a gene; V was cut back by 3 bases and J by 0 bases. This CDR3 has 15 amino acids. The chain's CDR3 is CASSPQGVSNYGYTF. CDR3 coding DNA: TGTGCCAGCTCACCCCAGGGGGTATCTAACTATGGCTACACCTTC. The whole variable domain, remainder taken from reference TRBV18 and TRBJ1-2, is NAGVMQNPRHLVRRRGQEARLRCSPMKGHSHVYWYRQLPEEGLKFMVYLQKENIIDESGMPKERFSAEFPKEGPSILRIQQVVRGDSAAYFCASSPQGVSNYGYTFGSGTRLTVV.

This chain uses TRBV29-1 with TRBJ2-7; 10 bases align to TRBD1. Per germline, CDR1 SQVTM and CDR2 ANQGSEA. This CDR3 is built from 15 residues. V gave up 3 bases and J gave up 2 bases; unmatched junction bases: 7. In nucleotides, the CDR3 is TGCAGCGTTGATGATCCGGACAGGGGGGCCTACGAGCAGTACTTC. It translates to CSVDDPDRGAYEQYF.

This sequence joins TRBV6-5 and TRBJ1-1; no clear D. This CDR3 region has 13 residues. Deletions cut 11 bases from V and 6 bases from J, with 19 bases between. Germline loops: CDR1 MNHEY, CDR2 SVGAGI. The CDR3, as DNA: TGTGCCTGGAGACGTTCCCTAAACGCTGAAGCTTTCTTT. Protein sequence: CAWRRSLNAEAFF.

V gene TRBV6-4 combines with J gene TRBJ2-1; 8 bases align to TRBD1. Germline V lookup: CDR1 MRHNA, CDR2 SNTAGT. The CDR3 is made up of 16 amino acids. After removal of 0 bases from V and 7 bases from J, the junction contained 8 bases not matched to a gene. The CDR3 bases are TGTGCCAGCAGTGACTCCCCGCAGGGGGCGGGTAATGAGCAGTTCTTC. Translated: CASSDSPQGAGNEQFF.

This clone was seen just once. The chain links TRBV6-6 to TRBJ2-7; 8 positions agree with TRBD1. CDR1 is MNHNY and CDR2 is SVGAGI in the germline V gene (reference sequence). V shed 4 bases and J 3 bases; nucleotides not matched to a gene: 2. This CDR3 spans 13 amino acids. CDR3 DNA sequence: TGTGCCAGCAGTTCAGGGGGCCACTACGAGCAGTACTTC. It yields the protein CASSSGGHYEQYF.

The V call is TRBV30, the J call TRBJ1-4; D may be TRBD1 (6 bases). V was clipped by 0 bases and J by 4 bases, with 15 bases between them. This CDR3 spans 16 amino acids. Per germline, CDR1 GTSNPN and CDR2 SVGIG (reference sequence). CDR3 protein: CAWSVKTGRVNEKLFF. In DNA form, the CDR3 reads TGTGCCTGGAGTGTAAAAACAGGGCGGGTTAATGAAAAACTGTTTTTT.

The chain has TRBV7-9 and TRBJ2-3; 10 positions match TRBD2. This CDR3 spans 16 amino acids. The V and J ends lost 4 bases and 0 bases, in that order; junction bases with no gene match: 4. Germline V CDR1 and CDR2: SEHNR, FQNEAQ (reference sequence). The CDR3 is CASSYPSGGSTDTQYF. The CDR3 DNA reads TGTGCCAGCAGCTACCCTAGCGGGGGAAGCACAGATACGCAGTATTTT.

This chain joins TRBV6-6 and TRBJ1-2; D is uncertain. The CDR3 spans 16 residues. Germline-derived CDR1 and CDR2 are MNHNY and SVGAGI (reference sequence). V was clipped by 0 bases and J by 2 bases, with 13 bases between them. The DNA of the CDR3 is TGTGCCAGCAGTTACTCGATTCGGGGTAGCAACTATGGCTACACCTTC. It specifies CASSYSIRGSNYGYTF.

V is TRBV5-1 and J is TRBJ1-2; tentative D call: TRBD1 (5 bases). The germline V gene encodes CDR1 SGHRS and CDR2 YFSETQ. Trimming took 4 bases from V and 5 from J, leaving 15 bases between them. The CDR3 extends over 14 amino acids. The CDR3 loop reads CASSLYDSRYGYTF. CDR3 nucleotides: TGCGCCAGCAGCCTGTATGACAGCAGATATGGCTACACCTTC.

The chain employs TRBV10-2 and TRBJ1-1; D is ambiguous. Trimming cost V 2 bases and J 1 base, with 5 bases left between them. Looked up from germline, CDR1 is WSHSY and CDR2 is SAAADI. The length of the CDR3 is 13 residues. The CDR3 sequence is CASSERENTEAFF. The CDR3 nucleotides are TGCGCCAGCAGTGAGCGCGAGAACACTGAAGCTTTCTTT.

In this sample, this clone turned up once. The gene calls are TRBV6-6 and TRBJ1-5; D call uncertain. This CDR3 comprises 14 residues. V was shortened by 8 bases and J by 0 bases, with 11 bases between the two germline ends. Looked up from germline, CDR1 is MNHNY and CDR2 is SVGAGI (reference sequence). DNA for the CDR3: TGTGCCAGCTCAGGCCTATATAGCAATCAGCCCCAGCATTTT. Translating it yields CASSGLYSNQPQHF.

The V gene is TRBV10-3, the J gene TRBJ2-4; D might be TRBD2 (5 bases). Trimming left V 7 bases short and J 2 bases short, with 9 bases between. The CDR3 extends over 13 amino acids. Germline V gene data show CDR1 as ENHRY and CDR2 as SYGVKD. CDR3 in DNA: TGTGCCATCAAGGCGGGCACCAAAAACATTCAGTACTTC. Its translation: CAIKAGTKNIQYF.

This clone was recorded once. This chain joins TRBV19 and TRBJ2-1; no clear D gene. V lost 3 bases to trimming and J lost 1 base, with 13 bases between them. Germline values: CDR1 LNHDA, CDR2 SQIVND (reference sequence). The CDR3 contains 16 residues. The CDR3 loop is CASSMGRKGSYNEQFF. In DNA form, the CDR3 reads TGTGCCAGTAGTATGGGCAGGAAGGGATCCTACAATGAGCAGTTCTTC.

The chain links TRBV9 to TRBJ2-1; TRBD2 matches at 12 bases. V gave up 0 bases and J gave up 9 bases; unmatched junction bases: 7. CDR3 size: 16 residues. The germline V gene has CDR1 SGDLS and CDR2 YYNGEE. For the CDR3, the DNA is TGTGCCAGCAGCGTAGAGAAGACTAGCGGGGGAACTGAGCAGTTCTTC. It yields the protein CASSVEKTSGGTEQFF.

The chain recombines TRBV11-2 with TRBJ2-5, with TRBD2 identical over 9 bases. The CDR3 covers 18 residues. Trimming cost V 5 bases and J 2 bases; bases outside gene matches: 15. In germline, CDR1 is SGHAT, CDR2 FQNNGV. CDR3 loop: CASSPGGGGGAVQETQYF. The CDR3 coding sequence is TGTGCCAGCAGCCCCGGGGGAGGCGGGGGGGCCGTGCAAGAGACCCAGTACTTC.

The V gene is TRBV7-9, the J gene TRBJ1-2; D possibly corresponds to TRBD1 (5 bases). The ends were cut back, 5 bases at V and 0 bases at J, with 16 bases in the middle. The CDR3 length is 16 residues. The germline V gene encodes CDR1 SEHNR and CDR2 FQNEAQ (reference sequence). The CDR3 loop is CASSAEGVRTNYGYTF. The CDR3 nucleotides read TGTGCCAGCAGCGCTGAAGGGGTTCGGACTAACTATGGCTACACCTTC.

The chain joins TRBV30 to TRBJ2-5, with 8 bases lining up with TRBD1. Per germline, CDR1 GTSNPN and CDR2 SVGIG (reference sequence). J lost 4 bases, V lost 4 bases, and 5 bases had no gene match. CDR3 size: 13 residues. This CDR3 is CAWNRQGTETQYF. The CDR3 DNA reads TGTGCCTGGAACAGACAGGGGACAGAGACCCAGTACTTC.